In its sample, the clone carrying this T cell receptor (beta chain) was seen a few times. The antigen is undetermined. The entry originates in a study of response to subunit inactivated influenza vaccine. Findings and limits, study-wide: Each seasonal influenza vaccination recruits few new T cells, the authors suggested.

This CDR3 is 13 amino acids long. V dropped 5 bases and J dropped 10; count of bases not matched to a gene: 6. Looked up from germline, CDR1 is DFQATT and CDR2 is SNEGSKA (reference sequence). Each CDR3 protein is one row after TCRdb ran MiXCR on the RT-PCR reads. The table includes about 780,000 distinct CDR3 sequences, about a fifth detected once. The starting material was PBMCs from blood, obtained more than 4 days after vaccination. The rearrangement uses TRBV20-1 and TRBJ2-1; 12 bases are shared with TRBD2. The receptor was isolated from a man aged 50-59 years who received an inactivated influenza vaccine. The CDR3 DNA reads TGCAGTGCTCTACTAGCGGGGGGCCGGGAGCAGTTCTTC. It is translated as CSALLAGGREQFF.